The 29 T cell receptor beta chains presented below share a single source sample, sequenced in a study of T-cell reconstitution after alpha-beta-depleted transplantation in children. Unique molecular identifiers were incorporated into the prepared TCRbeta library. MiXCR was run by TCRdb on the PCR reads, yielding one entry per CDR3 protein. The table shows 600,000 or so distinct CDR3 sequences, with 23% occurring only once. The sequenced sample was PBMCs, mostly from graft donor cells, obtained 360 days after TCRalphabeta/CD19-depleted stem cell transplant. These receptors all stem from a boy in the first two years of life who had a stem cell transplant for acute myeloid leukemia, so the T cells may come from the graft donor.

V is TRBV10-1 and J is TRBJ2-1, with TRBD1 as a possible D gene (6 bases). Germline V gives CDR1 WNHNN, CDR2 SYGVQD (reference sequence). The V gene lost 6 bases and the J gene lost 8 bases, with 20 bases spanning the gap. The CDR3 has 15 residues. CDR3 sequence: CASSDRLIVGDEQFF. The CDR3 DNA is TGCGCCAGCAGCGACAGGCTTATAGTGGGGGATGAGCAGTTCTTC.

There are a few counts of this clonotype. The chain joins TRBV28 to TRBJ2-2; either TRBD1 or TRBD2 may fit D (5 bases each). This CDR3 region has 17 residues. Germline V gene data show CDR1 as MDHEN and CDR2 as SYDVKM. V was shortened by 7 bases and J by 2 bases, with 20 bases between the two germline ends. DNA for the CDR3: TGTGCCAGCACCTTGACAGTGGCGGGTCCTAACACCGGGGAGCTGTTTTTT. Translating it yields CASTLTVAGPNTGELFF.

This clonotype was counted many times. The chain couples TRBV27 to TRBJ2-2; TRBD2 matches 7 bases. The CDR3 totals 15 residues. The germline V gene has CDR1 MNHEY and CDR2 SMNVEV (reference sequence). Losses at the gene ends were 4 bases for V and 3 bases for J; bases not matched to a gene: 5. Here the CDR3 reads CASSSWTRDTGELFF. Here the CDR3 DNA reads TGTGCCAGCAGTTCCTGGACTAGGGACACCGGGGAGCTGTTTTTT.

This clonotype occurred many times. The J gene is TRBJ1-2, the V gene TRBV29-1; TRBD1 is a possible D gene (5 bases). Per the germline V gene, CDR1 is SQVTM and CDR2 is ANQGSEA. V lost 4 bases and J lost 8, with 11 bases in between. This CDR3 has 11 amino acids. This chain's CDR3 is CSVGDSGGYTF. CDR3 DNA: TGCAGCGTTGGAGACAGCGGGGGCTACACCTTC.

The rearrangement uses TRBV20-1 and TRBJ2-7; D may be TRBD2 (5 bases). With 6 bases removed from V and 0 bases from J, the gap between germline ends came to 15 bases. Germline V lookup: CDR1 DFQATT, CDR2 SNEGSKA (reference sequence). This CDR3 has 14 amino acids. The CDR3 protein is CSAGPGRSSYEQYV. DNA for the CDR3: TGCAGTGCCGGACCGGGAAGGAGCTCCTACGAGCAGTACGTC.

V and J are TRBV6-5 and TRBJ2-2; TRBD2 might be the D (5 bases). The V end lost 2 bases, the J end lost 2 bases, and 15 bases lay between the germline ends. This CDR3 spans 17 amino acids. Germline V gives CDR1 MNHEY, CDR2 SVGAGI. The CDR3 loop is CASSYISGRTNTGELFF. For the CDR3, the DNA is TGTGCCAGCAGTTACATCTCGGGCAGGACTAACACCGGGGAGCTGTTTTTT.

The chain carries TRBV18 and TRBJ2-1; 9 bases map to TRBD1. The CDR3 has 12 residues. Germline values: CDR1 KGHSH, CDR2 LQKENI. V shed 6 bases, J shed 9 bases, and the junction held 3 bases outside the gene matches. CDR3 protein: CASSRGQGEQFF. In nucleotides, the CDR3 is TGTGCCAGCTCCCGGGGACAGGGTGAGCAGTTCTTC.

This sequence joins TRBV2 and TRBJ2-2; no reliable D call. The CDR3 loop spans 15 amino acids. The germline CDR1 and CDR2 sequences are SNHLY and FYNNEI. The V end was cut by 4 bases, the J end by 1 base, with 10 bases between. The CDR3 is CASSVGVGNTGELFF. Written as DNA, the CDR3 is TGTGCCAGCAGTGTTGGGGTAGGGAACACCGGGGAGCTGTTTTTT. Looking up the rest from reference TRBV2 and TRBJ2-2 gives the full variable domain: EPEVTQTPSHQVTQMGQEVILRCVPISNHLYFYWYRQILGQKVEFLVSFYNNEISEKSEIFDDQFSVERPDGSNFTLKIRSTKLEDSAMYFCASSVGVGNTGELFFGEGSRLTVL.

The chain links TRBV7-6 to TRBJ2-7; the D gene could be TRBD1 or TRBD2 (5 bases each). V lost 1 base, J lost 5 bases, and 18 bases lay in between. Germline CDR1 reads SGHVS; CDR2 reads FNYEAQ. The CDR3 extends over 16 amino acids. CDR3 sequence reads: CASSLVEVGLGDEQYV. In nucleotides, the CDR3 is TGTGCCAGCAGCTTAGTGGAGGTAGGGTTGGGGGACGAGCAGTACGTC.

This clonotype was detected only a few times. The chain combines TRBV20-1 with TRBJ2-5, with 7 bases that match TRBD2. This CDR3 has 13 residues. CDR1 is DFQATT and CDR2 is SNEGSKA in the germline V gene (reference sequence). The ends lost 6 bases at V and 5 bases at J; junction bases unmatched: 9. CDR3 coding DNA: TGCAGTGCCCCTTGGGGGGGGGTGGAGACCCAGTACTTC. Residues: CSAPWGGVETQYF.

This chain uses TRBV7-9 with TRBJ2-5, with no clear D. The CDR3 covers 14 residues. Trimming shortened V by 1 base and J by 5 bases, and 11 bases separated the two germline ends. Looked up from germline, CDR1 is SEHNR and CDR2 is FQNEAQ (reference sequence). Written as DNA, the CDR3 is TGTGCCAGCAGCTTAGGGCTTAGCTGGGAGACCCAGTACTTC. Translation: CASSLGLSWETQYF.

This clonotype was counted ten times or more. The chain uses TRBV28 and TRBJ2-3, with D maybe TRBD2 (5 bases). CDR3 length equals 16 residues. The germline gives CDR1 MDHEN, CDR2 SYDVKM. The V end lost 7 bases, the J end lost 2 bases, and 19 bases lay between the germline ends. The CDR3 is CASTTLPGVHTDTQYF. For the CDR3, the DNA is TGTGCCAGCACCACACTACCCGGGGTCCACACAGATACGCAGTATTTT.

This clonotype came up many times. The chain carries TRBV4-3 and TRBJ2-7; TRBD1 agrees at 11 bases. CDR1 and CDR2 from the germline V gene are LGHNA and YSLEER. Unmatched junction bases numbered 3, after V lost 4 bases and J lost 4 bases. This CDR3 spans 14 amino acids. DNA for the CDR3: TGCGCCAGCAGCCCAGGGACAGGGGGTTACGAGCAGTACTTC. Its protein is CASSPGTGGYEQYF.

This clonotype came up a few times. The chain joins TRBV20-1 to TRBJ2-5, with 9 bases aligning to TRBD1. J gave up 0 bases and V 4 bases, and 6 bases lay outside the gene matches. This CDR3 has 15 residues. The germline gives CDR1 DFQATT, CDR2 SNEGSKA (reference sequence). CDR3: CSANPGQGYQETQYF. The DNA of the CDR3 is TGCAGTGCTAACCCGGGACAGGGTTACCAAGAGACCCAGTACTTC.

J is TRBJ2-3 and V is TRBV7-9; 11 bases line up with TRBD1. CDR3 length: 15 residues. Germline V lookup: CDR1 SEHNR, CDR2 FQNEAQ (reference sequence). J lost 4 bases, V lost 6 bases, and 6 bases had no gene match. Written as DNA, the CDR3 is TGTGCCAGCAGTGACTCGGGACAGGGGGCAGATACGCAGTATTTT. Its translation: CASSDSGQGADTQYF.

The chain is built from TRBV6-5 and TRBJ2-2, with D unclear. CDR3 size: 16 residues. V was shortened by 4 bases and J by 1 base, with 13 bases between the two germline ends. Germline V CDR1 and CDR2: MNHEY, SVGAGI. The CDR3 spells CASSFRPIWNTGELFF. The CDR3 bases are TGTGCCAGCAGTTTTCGTCCGATATGGAACACCGGGGAGCTGTTTTTT.

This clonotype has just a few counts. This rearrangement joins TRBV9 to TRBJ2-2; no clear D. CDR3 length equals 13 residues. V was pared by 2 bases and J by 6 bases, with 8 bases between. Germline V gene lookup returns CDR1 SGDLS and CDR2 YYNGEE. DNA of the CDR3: TGTGCCAGCAGCGTCCTGCGGTCCGGGGAGCTGTTTTTT. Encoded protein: CASSVLRSGELFF. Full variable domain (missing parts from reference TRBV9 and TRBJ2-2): DSGVTQTPKHLITATGQRVTLRCSPRSGDLSVYWYQQSLDQGLQFLIQYYNGEERAKGNILERFSAQQFPDLHSELNLSSLELGDSALYFCASSVLRSGELFFGEGSRLTVL.

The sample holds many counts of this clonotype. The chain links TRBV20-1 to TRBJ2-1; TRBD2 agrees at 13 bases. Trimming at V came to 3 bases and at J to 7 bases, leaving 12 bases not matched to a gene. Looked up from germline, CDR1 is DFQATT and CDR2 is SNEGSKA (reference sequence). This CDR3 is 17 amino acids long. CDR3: CSARPTSGGAGWNEQFF. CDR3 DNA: TGCAGTGCTAGGCCTACTAGCGGGGGGGCGGGCTGGAATGAGCAGTTCTTC.

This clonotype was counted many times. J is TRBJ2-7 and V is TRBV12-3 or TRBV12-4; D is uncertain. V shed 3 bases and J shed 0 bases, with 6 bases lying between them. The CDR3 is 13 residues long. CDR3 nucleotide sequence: TGTGCCAGCAGTTTTTCAAGCTCCTACGAGCAGTACGTC. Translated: CASSFSSSYEQYV.

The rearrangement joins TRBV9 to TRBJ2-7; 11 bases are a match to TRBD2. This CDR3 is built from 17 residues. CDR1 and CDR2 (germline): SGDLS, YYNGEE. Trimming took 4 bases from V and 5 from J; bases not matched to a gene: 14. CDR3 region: CASSSTGTSGGYNEQYF. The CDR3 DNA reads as TGTGCCAGCAGCTCAACGGGGACTAGCGGTGGGTACAACGAGCAGTACTTC.

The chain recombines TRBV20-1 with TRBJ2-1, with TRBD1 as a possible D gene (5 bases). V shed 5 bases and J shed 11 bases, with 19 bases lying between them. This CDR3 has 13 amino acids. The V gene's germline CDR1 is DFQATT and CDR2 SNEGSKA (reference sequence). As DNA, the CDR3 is TGCAGTGCTTTCCTACCACGGCAGGGCCAGCAGTTCTTC. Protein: CSAFLPRQGQQFF.

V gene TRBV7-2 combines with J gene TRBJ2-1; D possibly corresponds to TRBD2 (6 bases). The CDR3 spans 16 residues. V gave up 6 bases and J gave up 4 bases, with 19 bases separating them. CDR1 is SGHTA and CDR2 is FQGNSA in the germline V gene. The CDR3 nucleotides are TGTGCCAGCAGTACCCTCGGGGGATTCGGTTACAATGAGCAGTTCTTC. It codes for CASSTLGGFGYNEQFF.

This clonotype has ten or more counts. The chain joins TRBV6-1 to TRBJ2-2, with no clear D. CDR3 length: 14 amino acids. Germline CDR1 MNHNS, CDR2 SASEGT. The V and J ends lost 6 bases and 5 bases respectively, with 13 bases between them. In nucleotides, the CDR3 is TGTGCCAGCAGCCTCCACAGTATAACCGGGGAGCTGTTTTTT. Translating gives CASSLHSITGELFF.

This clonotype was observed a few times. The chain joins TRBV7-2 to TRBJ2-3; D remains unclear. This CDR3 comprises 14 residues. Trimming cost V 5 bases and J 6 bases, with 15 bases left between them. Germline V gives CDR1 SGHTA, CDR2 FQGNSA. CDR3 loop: CASSLPTPGDTQYF. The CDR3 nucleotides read TGTGCCAGCAGCCTTCCGACACCCGGGGATACGCAGTATTTT.

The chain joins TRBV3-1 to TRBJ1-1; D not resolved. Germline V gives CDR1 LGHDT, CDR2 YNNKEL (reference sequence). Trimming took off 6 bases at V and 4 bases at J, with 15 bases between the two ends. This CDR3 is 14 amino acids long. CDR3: CASSPRAEGTEAFF. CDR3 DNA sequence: TGTGCCAGCAGTCCGAGGGCTGAGGGCACTGAAGCTTTCTTT.

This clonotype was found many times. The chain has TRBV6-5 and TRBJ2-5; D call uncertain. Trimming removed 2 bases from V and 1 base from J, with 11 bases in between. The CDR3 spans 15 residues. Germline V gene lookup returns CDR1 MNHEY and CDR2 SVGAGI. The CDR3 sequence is CASSYTGEPQETQYF. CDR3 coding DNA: TGTGCCAGCAGTTACACGGGCGAGCCCCAAGAGACCCAGTACTTC.

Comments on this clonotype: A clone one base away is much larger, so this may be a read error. DNA of the CDR3: TGTGCCAGCAGTTTATCGGGACAGGCCTACGAGCAGTACGTC. This codes for CASSLSGQAYEQYV. The chain employs TRBV28 and TRBJ2-7; 8 bases align to TRBD1. This CDR3 region has 14 residues. CDR1 is MDHEN and CDR2 is SYDVKM in the germline V gene. The V gene end was trimmed by 1 base and the J gene end by 2 bases; junction bases not matched to a gene: 1.

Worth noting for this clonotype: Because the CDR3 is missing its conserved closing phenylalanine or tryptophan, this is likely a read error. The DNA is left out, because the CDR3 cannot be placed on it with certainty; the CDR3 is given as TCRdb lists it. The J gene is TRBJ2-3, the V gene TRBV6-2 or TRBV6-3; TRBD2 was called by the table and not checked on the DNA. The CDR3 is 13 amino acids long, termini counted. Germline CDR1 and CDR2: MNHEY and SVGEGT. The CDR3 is CASSYSTAPAVFV.

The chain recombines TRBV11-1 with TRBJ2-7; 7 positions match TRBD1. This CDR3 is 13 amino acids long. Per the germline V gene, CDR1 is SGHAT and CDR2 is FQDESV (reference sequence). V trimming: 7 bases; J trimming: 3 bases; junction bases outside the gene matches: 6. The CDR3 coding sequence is TGTGCCAGCACCCGGACAGGAAACTACGAGCAGTACTTC. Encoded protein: CASTRTGNYEQYF. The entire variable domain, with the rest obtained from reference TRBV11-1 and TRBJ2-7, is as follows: EAEVAQSPRYKITEKSQAVAFWCDPISGHATLYWYRQILGQGPELLVQFQDESVVDDSQLPKDRFSAERLKGVDSTLKIQPAELGDSAMYLCASTRTGNYEQYFGPGTRLTVT.